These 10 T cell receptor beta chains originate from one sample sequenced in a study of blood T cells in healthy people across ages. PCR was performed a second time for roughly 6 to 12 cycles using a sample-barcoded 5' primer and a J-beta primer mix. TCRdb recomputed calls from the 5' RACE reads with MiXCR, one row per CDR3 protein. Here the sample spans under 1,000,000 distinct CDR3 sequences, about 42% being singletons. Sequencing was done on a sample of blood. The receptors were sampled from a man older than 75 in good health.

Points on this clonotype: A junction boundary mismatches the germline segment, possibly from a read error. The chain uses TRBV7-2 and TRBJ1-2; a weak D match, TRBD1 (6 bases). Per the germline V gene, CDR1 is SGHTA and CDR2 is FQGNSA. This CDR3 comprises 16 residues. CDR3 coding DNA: TGTGCCGGCAGCTTAGATGGTTTGGTCAGGGGCTATGGCTACACCTTC. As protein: CAGSLDGLVRGYGYTF.

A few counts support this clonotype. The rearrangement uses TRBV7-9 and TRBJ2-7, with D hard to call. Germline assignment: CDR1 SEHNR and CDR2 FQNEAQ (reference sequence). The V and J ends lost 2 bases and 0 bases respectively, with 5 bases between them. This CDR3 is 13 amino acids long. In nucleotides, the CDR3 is TGTGCCAGCAGCTTAATGGGCTCCTACGAGCAGTACTTC. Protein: CASSLMGSYEQYF.

CDR3 amino acids: CASSFSANQPQHF. DNA of the CDR3: TGTGCCAGCAGTTTCTCGGCGAATCAGCCCCAGCATTTT. This chain links TRBV6-5 with TRBJ1-5; D ambiguous. CDR1 is MNHEY, CDR2 SVGAGI, per germline. The CDR3 loop spans 13 amino acids. V was trimmed by 4 bases and J by 4 bases, leaving 8 bases between them.

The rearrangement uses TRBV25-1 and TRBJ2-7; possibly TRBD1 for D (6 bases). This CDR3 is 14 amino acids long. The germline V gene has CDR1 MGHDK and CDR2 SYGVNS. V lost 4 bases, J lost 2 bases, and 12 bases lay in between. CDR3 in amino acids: CASSVDRPPYEQYF. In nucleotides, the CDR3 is TGTGCCAGCAGTGTCGACAGGCCGCCCTACGAGCAGTACTTC.

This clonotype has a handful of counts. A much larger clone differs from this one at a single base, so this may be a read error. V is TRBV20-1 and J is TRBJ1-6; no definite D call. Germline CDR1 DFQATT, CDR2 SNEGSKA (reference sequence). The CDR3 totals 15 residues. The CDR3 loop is CSARDGSRYNSPPHF. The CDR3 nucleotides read TGCAGTGCTAGAGATGGCAGTCGCTATAATTCACCCCCCCACTTT.

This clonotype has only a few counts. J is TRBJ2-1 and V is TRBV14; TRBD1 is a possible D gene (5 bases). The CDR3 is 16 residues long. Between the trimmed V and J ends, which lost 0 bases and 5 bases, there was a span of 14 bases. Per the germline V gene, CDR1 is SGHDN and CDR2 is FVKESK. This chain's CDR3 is CASSQDSMGLHNEQFF. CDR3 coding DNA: TGTGCCAGCAGCCAAGATTCGATGGGGCTACACAATGAGCAGTTCTTC.

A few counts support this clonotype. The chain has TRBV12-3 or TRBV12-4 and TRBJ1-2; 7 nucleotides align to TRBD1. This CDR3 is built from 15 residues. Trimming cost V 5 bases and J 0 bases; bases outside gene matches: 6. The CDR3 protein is CASSPGTASNYGYTF. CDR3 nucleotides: TGTGCCAGCAGTCCCGGGACAGCTTCTAACTATGGCTACACCTTC.

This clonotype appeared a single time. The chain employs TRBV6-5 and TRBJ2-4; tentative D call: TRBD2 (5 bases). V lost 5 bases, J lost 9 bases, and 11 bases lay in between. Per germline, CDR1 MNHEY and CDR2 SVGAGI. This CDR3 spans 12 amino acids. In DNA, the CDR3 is TGTGCCAGCAGTGGGAGTTGGGGCATTCAGTACTTC. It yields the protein CASSGSWGIQYF.

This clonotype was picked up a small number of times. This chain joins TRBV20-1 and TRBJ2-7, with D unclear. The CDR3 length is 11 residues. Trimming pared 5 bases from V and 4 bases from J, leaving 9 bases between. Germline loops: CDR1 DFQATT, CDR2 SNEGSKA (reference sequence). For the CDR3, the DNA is TGCAGTGCTGACAACGCATACGAGCAGTACTTC. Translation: CSADNAYEQYF.

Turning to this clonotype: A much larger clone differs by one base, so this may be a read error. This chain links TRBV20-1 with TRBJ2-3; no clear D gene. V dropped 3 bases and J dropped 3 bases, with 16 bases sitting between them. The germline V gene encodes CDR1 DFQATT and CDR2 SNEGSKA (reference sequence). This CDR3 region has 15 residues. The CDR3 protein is CSASRDAALTDTQYF. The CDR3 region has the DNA TGCAGTGCTAGCCGCGACGCGGCCCTGACAGATACGCAGTATTTT.